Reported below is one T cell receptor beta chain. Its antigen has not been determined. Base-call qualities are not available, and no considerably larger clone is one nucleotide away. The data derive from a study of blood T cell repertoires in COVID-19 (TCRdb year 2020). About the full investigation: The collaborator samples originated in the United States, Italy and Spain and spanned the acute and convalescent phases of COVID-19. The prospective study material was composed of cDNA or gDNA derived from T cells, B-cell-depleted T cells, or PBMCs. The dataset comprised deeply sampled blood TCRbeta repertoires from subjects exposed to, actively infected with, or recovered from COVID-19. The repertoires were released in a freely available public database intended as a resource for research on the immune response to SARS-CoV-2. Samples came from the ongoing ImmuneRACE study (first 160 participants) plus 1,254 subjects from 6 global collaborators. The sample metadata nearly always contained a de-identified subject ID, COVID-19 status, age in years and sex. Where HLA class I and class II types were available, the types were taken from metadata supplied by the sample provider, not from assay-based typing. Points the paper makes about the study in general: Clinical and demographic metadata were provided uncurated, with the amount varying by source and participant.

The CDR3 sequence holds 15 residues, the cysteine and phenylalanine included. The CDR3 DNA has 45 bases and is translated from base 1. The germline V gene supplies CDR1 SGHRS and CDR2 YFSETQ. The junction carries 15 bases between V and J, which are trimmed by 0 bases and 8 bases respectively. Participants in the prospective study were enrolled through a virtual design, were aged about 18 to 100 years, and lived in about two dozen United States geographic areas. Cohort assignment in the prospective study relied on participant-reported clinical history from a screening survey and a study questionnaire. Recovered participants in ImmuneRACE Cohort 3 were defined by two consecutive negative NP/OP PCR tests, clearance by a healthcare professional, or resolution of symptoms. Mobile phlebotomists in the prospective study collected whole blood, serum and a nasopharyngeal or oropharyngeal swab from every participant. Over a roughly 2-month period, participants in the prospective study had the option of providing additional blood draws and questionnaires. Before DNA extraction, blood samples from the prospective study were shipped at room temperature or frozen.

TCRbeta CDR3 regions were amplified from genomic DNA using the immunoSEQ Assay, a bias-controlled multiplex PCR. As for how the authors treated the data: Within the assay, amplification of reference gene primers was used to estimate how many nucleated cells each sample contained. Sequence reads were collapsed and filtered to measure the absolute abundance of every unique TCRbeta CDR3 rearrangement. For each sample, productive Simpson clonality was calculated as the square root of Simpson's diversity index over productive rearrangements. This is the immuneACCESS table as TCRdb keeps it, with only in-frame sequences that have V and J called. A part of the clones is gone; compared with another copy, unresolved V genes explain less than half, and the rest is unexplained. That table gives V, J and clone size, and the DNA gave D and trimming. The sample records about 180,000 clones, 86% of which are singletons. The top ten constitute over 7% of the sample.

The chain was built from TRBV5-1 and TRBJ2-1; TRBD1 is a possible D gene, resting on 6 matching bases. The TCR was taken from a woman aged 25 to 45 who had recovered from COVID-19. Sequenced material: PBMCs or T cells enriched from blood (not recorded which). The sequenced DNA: TGCGCCAGCAGCTTGGCTCAGGGCAAGGGGGATGAGCAGTTCTTC. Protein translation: CASSLAQGKGDEQFF. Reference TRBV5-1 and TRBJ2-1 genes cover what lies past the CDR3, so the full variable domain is KAGVTQTPRYLIKTRGQQVTLSCSPISGHRSVSWYQQTPGQGLQFLFEYFSETQRNKGNFPGRFSGRQFSNSRSEMNVSTLELGDSALYLCASSLAQGKGDEQFFGPGTRLTVL.